The T cell receptor beta chain under discussion was sequenced for a study of blood T cell repertoires in COVID-19. Study-level background: There were acute and convalescent COVID-19 samples, and they came from the United States, Italy and Spain.

The repertoire was sequenced with immunoSEQ multiplex PCR; TCRdb's copy has only in-frame clones and lacks some. The sample comprises about 190,000 clones, around nine tenths of which are singletons, and roughly 4.7% rests with the top ten. The CDR3 runs 20 residues. Looked up from germline, CDR1 is SGHVS and CDR2 is FNYEAQ. The trim removed 5 bases at V and 3 bases at J, leaving 19 bases unmatched. The sequencing sample was made of peripheral blood. This chain links TRBV7-6 with TRBJ2-4, with TRBD2 identical over 10 bases. This receptor was identified in a human donor in a cohort sampled during active COVID-19. Here the CDR3 DNA reads TGTGCCAGCAGCCCCATAGCGGGGGGTCCCTATCATTTGGTCAAAAACATTCAGTACTTC. Amino acids: CASSPIAGGPYHLVKNIQYF.